Listed below are T cell receptor beta chains from one sample, sequenced in a study of CD8+ T cells in alopecia areata. Repertoires were generated with immunoSEQ multiplex PCR, while TCRdb's copy carries only in-frame clones and drops some. The sample consists of 100,000 to 150,000 clones, approximately 57% of them appearing once. The sample in question was CD4+ T cells sorted from blood, obtained at week 4, from a patient treated with tofacitinib. These receptors all stem from a human donor with alopecia areata. Each CDR3 is given with its conserved first and last residue. Each record gives: J gene, D gene, V gene, clone size, CDR3 protein, CDR3 DNA. The D gene is left open where the match is weak. The listing skips clone size in some rows; elsewhere it reads once, few, many or a size class.

TRBJ2-4 . TRBV2 few CASSTDILAKNIQYF TGTGCCAGCAGCACAGACATCCTCGCCAAAAACATTCAGTACTTC
TRBJ1-1 TRBD1 TRBV30 . CASYRGSGTEAFF TGTGCCTCATACAGGGGATCGGGTACTGAAGCTTTCTTT
TRBJ1-1 . TRBV19 few CASSTSGKETTEAFF TGTGCCAGTAGTACCTCAGGGAAAGAGACCACTGAAGCTTTCTTT
TRBJ2-6 . TRBV27 once CASRMVGPPLIGANVLTF TGTGCCAGCAGAATGGTAGGGCCTCCGTTGATCGGGGCCAACGTCCTGACTTTC
TRBJ1-2 . TRBV15 . CATSTPGGRGNGYTF TGTGCCACCAGCACCCCGGGGGGCAGGGGAAATGGCTACACCTTC
TRBJ1-1 . TRBV15 . CATSRGELNTEAFF TGTGCCACCAGCAGAGGCGAGCTGAACACTGAAGCTTTCTTT
TRBJ2-5 TRBD1 TRBV29-1 . CSVETGPQETQYF TGCAGCGTCGAGACAGGGCCCCAAGAGACCCAGTACTTC
TRBJ2-5 TRBD2 TRBV30 . CAWSAEAGGPRETQYF TGTGCCTGGAGTGCCGAGGCGGGAGGGCCCAGAGAGACCCAGTACTTC
TRBJ2-2 . TRBV29-1 few CSVDSGNTGELFF TGCAGCGTTGACAGCGGTAACACCGGGGAGCTGTTTTTT
TRBJ1-6 . TRBV4-1 . CASSQWRRSPLHF TGCGCCAGCAGCCAATGGAGGAGATCACCCCTCCACTTT
TRBJ2-3 . TRBV15 . CATKTVSTDTQYF TGTGCCACCAAAACCGTCAGCACAGATACGCAGTATTTT
TRBJ2-3 . TRBV7-7 many CASTPPAPTQYF TGTGCCAGCACCCCCCCCGCCCCAACGCAGTATTTT
TRBJ2-3 . TRBV7-2 . CASSPVARDTQYF TGTGCCAGCAGCCCAGTTGCGAGGGATACGCAGTATTTT
TRBJ1-4 . TRBV7-8 few CASSLGELKKLFF TGTGCCAGCAGCTTAGGGGAACTGAAAAAACTGTTTTTT
TRBJ2-5 . TRBV5-1 . CASSAQGQETQYF TGCGCCAGCAGCGCACAGGGCCAAGAGACCCAGTACTTC
TRBJ1-6 . TRBV11-2 . CASRDVGSYNSPLHF TGTGCCAGCAGGGACGTAGGGTCCTATAATTCACCCCTCCACTTT
TRBJ2-3 . TRBV30 . CAWTRLLGDTQYF TGTGCCTGGACCCGCCTATTAGGAGATACGCAGTATTTT
TRBJ1-5 . TRBV7-6 few CASSLGQGRIEPQHF TGTGCCAGCAGTCTGGGGCAGGGCCGCATTGAGCCCCAGCATTTT
TRBJ2-6 TRBD1 TRBV10-3 . CAIGKPTGGAGANVLTF TGTGCCATCGGCAAACCGACAGGGGGGGCTGGGGCCAACGTCCTGACTTTC
TRBJ1-5 TRBD1 TRBV6-5 once CASSYSGQGGNQPQHF TGTGCCAGCAGTTACTCGGGACAGGGGGGGAATCAGCCCCAGCATTTT
TRBJ1-2 . TRBV29-1 . CSVDPTVNYGYTF TGCAGCGTTGACCCGACAGTAAACTATGGCTACACCTTC
TRBJ1-5 . TRBV5-6 . CASSPGEYRPQHF TGTGCCAGCAGCCCCGGGGAGTATAGGCCCCAGCATTTT
TRBJ2-1 . TRBV25-1 . CASTFPGGNEQFF TGTGCCAGCACCTTTCCCGGGGGCAATGAGCAGTTCTTC
TRBJ2-6 . TRBV6-5 . CASSYSSGANVLTF TGTGCCAGCAGTTACTCCTCTGGGGCCAACGTCCTGACTTTC
TRBJ2-5 . TRBV5-1 few CATGGGGLEETQYF TGCGCCACGGGAGGAGGGGGCCTCGAAGAGACCCAGTACTTC
TRBJ2-1 . TRBV5-6 few CASSFDLGVYNEQFF TGTGCCAGCAGCTTTGACCTGGGCGTCTACAATGAGCAGTTCTTC
TRBJ1-4 . TRBV29-1 . CSVYASNEKLFF TGCAGCGTGTACGCTTCTAATGAAAAACTGTTTTTT
TRBJ2-2 TRBD2 TRBV29-1 . CSVVRSGGDTGELFF TGCAGCGTGGTGCGGAGCGGGGGTGACACCGGGGAGCTGTTTTTT
TRBJ2-2 TRBD2 TRBV15 . CATSPPLGLAGAYTGELFF TGTGCCACCAGCCCTCCCCTCGGACTAGCGGGGGCCTACACCGGGGAGCTGTTTTTT
TRBJ2-2 . TRBV30 . CAWSDPRAGGELFF TGTGCCTGGAGTGATCCCCGGGCGGGCGGGGAGCTGTTTTTT
TRBJ1-2 . TRBV4-2 . CASSPVPGRYGYTF TGTGCCAGCAGCCCAGTCCCCGGGAGGTATGGCTACACCTTC
TRBJ2-5 . TRBV5-1 many CASSLAGGQETQYF TGCGCCAGCAGCTTGGCCGGGGGTCAAGAGACCCAGTACTTC
TRBJ1-1 . TRBV29-1 . CSVGLTVNTEAFF TGCAGCGTTGGGTTGACAGTGAACACTGAAGCTTTCTTT
TRBJ1-2 TRBD1 TRBV4-3 . CASSQPETGTYGYTF TGCGCCAGCAGCCAGCCCGAGACAGGGACCTATGGCTACACCTTC
TRBJ2-1 TRBD2 TRBV30 . CAWSETSGGYNEQFF TGTGCCTGGAGTGAAACTAGCGGGGGTTACAATGAGCAGTTCTTC
TRBJ1-4 . TRBV7-6 . CASSFTQATNEKLFF TGTGCCAGCAGCTTTACACAGGCAACTAATGAAAAACTGTTTTTT
TRBJ2-7 . TRBV5-4 few CASSLGKTYEQYF TGTGCCAGCAGCCTCGGGAAGACCTACGAGCAGTACTTC